One sample yielded the 20 T cell receptor beta chains listed below, sequenced in a study of cytomegalovirus exposure and HLA in healthy donors. Assay: immunoSEQ multiplex PCR; the TCRdb copy retains only in-frame clones and omits some. The table has tens of thousands of clones, about 95% seen once. Sequenced input: PBMCs. Source of these receptors: a woman between 18 and 30 years old in good health and CMV-seronegative.

V and J are TRBV6-1 and TRBJ1-4; 8 positions match TRBD1. Germline CDR1 reads MNHNS; CDR2 reads SASEGT. After removal of 3 bases from V and 0 bases from J, the junction contained 9 bases not matched to a gene. This CDR3 is 18 amino acids long. CDR3 nucleotides: TGTGCCAGCAGTGAGCAGGGGGCACTGGGGGCAACTAATGAAAAACTGTTTTTT. Amino acid sequence: CASSEQGALGATNEKLFF.

The chain is built from TRBV2 and TRBJ2-2, with 10 positions matching TRBD2. This CDR3 spans 14 amino acids. Germline V lookup: CDR1 SNHLY, CDR2 FYNNEI. The V segment lost 9 bases and the J segment 4 bases; nucleotides outside the gene matches: 5. The CDR3 region has the DNA TGTGCCAGTAGAAGCGGGGGGGTCACCGGGGAGCTGTTTTTT. It translates to CASRSGGVTGELFF.

V usage is TRBV7-9 and J usage is TRBJ1-1; tentative D call: TRBD1 (5 bases). Deletions cut 1 base from V and 0 bases from J, with 9 bases between. Germline-derived CDR1 and CDR2 are SEHNR and FQNEAQ (reference sequence). The CDR3 consists of 15 residues. The CDR3 DNA follows: TGTGCCAGCAGCTTAGTTCGGACACTGAACACTGAAGCTTTCTTT. Its translation is CASSLVRTLNTEAFF.

The rearrangement uses TRBV4-2 and TRBJ1-4, with 10 positions matching TRBD1. After removal of 0 bases from V and 7 bases from J, the junction contained 5 bases not matched to a gene. Germline CDR1 is LGHNA and CDR2 is YNFKEQ. CDR3 length equals 16 residues. The CDR3 DNA sequence: TGTGCCAGCAGCCAAGAGAAGGGGACAGGGGTTGAAAAACTGTTTTTT. Translated: CASSQEKGTGVEKLFF.

The J gene is TRBJ2-5, the V gene TRBV28, with 7 nucleotides matching TRBD2. CDR1 and CDR2 from the germline V gene are MDHEN and SYDVKM. V trimming: 4 bases; J trimming: 5 bases; junction bases outside the gene matches: 13. The CDR3 is 16 residues long. CDR3: CASSSSQRGAGETQYF. DNA for the CDR3: TGTGCCAGCAGTTCCTCCCAGCGGGGAGCTGGGGAGACCCAGTACTTC.

The chain combines TRBV5-1 with TRBJ1-5; tentatively, D is TRBD1 (5 bases). Germline V CDR1 and CDR2: SGHRS, YFSETQ. The CDR3 sequence is 14 residues long. The V end was cut by 0 bases, the J end by 7 bases, with 11 bases between. The CDR3 sequence is CASSLEGPTQPQHF. The CDR3 nucleotides are TGCGCCAGCAGCTTGGAGGGGCCCACCCAGCCCCAGCATTTT.

The gene calls are TRBV5-3 and TRBJ1-1, with unresolved D. TRBV5-3 is sorted into the ORF group, with uncertain function. V was cut by 1 base and J by 8 bases, with 12 bases left in between. The CDR3 is made up of 13 amino acids. The CDR3 protein is CARSLPRYGEAFF. CDR3 nucleotides: TGTGCCAGAAGCTTGCCGCGGTACGGGGAAGCTTTCTTT.

The chain links TRBV27 to TRBJ2-5, with 11 nucleotides matching TRBD1. The junction had 12 bases not matched to a gene; V was cut back by 4 bases and J by 2 bases. CDR1 is MNHEY and CDR2 is SMNVEV in the germline V gene (reference sequence). This CDR3 contains 18 residues. The CDR3 sequence: CASSSGQGVIGGQETQYF. As DNA, the CDR3 is TGTGCCAGCAGTTCGGGACAGGGGGTGATAGGGGGACAAGAGACCCAGTACTTC.

The chain couples TRBV28 to TRBJ2-1; 13 bases are a match to TRBD2. V trimming: 5 bases; J trimming: 7 bases; junction bases outside the gene matches: 11. Germline assignment: CDR1 MDHEN and CDR2 SYDVKM. The CDR3 extends over 17 amino acids. The CDR3 sequence: CASSPLTSGGSWNEQFF. CDR3 DNA sequence: TGTGCCAGCAGTCCTTTGACTAGCGGGGGGTCCTGGAATGAGCAGTTCTTC.

The V and J genes are TRBV7-9 and TRBJ1-2; D remains ambiguous. Trimming removed 1 base at V and 2 bases at J, with 11 bases between. The germline V gene has CDR1 SEHNR and CDR2 FQNEAQ (reference sequence). The CDR3 sequence is 15 residues long. As DNA, the CDR3 is TGTGCCAGCAGCTTAGGGTCGGTGGTGAACTATGGCTACACCTTC. Translation gives CASSLGSVVNYGYTF.

V gene TRBV4-1 combines with J gene TRBJ2-1, with 7 positions matching TRBD2. With 4 bases clipped from V and 2 bases from J, the junction kept 14 bases outside the gene matches. The length of the CDR3 is 18 residues. CDR1 is MGHRA, CDR2 YSYEKL, per germline. As DNA, the CDR3 is TGCGCCAGCAGCCCTATAGGACTAGTAACAATCCCCTACAATGAGCAGTTCTTC. Amino acid sequence: CASSPIGLVTIPYNEQFF.

V and J are TRBV7-6 and TRBJ2-2, with a possible D match to TRBD1 (5 bases). CDR1 SGHVS and CDR2 FNYEAQ come from the germline V gene. CDR3 size: 15 residues. V lost 3 bases, J lost 7 bases, and 15 bases lay in between. In DNA form, the CDR3 reads TGTGCCAGCAGCTTTTTGATAGGGGCTGACGGGGAGCTGTTTTTT. Amino acid sequence: CASSFLIGADGELFF.

The chain employs TRBV5-1 and TRBJ2-2; D uncertain. The CDR3 runs 15 residues. The germline V gene has CDR1 SGHRS and CDR2 YFSETQ. V was pared by 0 bases and J by 0 bases, with 6 bases between. CDR3 in DNA: TGCGCCAGCAGCTTGGTAGAACCGAACACCGGGGAGCTGTTTTTT. This codes for CASSLVEPNTGELFF.

The gene calls are TRBV7-2 and TRBJ1-4; no definite D call. V lost 3 bases, J lost 0 bases, and 11 bases lay in between. The CDR3 loop spans 16 amino acids. CDR1 SGHTA and CDR2 FQGNSA come from the germline V gene. For the CDR3, the DNA is TGTGCCAGCAGCTTGGGAGGTTACTCAACTAATGAAAAACTGTTTTTT. As protein: CASSLGGYSTNEKLFF.

V gene TRBV9 combines with J gene TRBJ2-1; D unresolved. Germline CDR1 is SGDLS and CDR2 is YYNGEE. The CDR3 runs 12 residues. V was shortened by 0 bases and J by 7 bases, with 5 bases between the two germline ends. CDR3 coding DNA: TGTGCCAGCAGCGTAGCCTTTAATGAGCAGTTCTTC. Its translation: CASSVAFNEQFF.

The chain recombines TRBV11-2 with TRBJ2-1; 8 bases line up with TRBD1. Germline CDR1 SGHAT, CDR2 FQNNGV. V trimming: 5 bases; J trimming: 15 bases; junction bases outside the gene matches: 18. This CDR3 region has 15 residues. Here the CDR3 DNA reads TGTGCCAGCAGCAAAACGACAGGTCAGGGGGCCCGATCGTTCTTC. Translating gives CASSKTTGQGARSFF.

The rearrangement links TRBV4-1 to TRBJ1-1; perhaps TRBD1 as D (5 bases). Germline CDR1 and CDR2: MGHRA and YSYEKL. There are 17 residues in the CDR3. V was trimmed by 0 bases and J by 2 bases, leaving 16 bases between them. Here the CDR3 reads CASSQDKSRTLNTEAFF. CDR3 sequence (DNA): TGCGCCAGCAGCCAAGATAAAAGTAGGACACTTAACACTGAAGCTTTCTTT.

This clone showed up just once. This chain links TRBV7-9 with TRBJ1-1, with 7 nucleotides matching TRBD1. J was trimmed by 7 bases and V by 2 bases; bases with no gene match: 13. Germline CDR1 and CDR2: SEHNR and FQNEAQ (reference sequence). CDR3 size: 16 residues. The CDR3 bases are TGTGCCAGCAGCTTAACCCAGAAGAGGGGGCGAGGTGAAGCTTTCTTT. It specifies CASSLTQKRGRGEAFF.

The rearrangement uses TRBV2 and TRBJ2-2, with 10 bases lining up with TRBD2. This CDR3 contains 14 residues. Germline V gene lookup returns CDR1 SNHLY and CDR2 FYNNEI. Losses at the gene ends were 7 bases for V and 6 bases for J; bases not matched to a gene: 5. For the CDR3, the DNA is TGTGCCAGCACCGGGACTAGCGTGGCCGGGGAGCTGTTTTTT. Translation: CASTGTSVAGELFF.

The CDR3 DNA is TGTGCCAGCAGCCCCCGACTAGCGGGGGGGCATGGAGAGCAGTACTTC. It yields the protein CASSPRLAGGHGEQYF. The chain carries TRBV7-6 and TRBJ2-7, with 14 bases identical to TRBD2. From germline, CDR1 is SGHVS and CDR2 FNYEAQ. This CDR3 comprises 16 residues. Trimming cost V 5 bases and J 7 bases; bases outside gene matches: 10. Together with reference TRBV7-6 and TRBJ2-7, the CDR3 gives the full variable domain: GAGVSQSPRYKVTKRGQDVALRCDPISGHVSLYWYRQALGQGPEFLTYFNYEAQQDKSGLPNDRFSAERPEGSISTLTIQRTEQRDSAMYRCASSPRLAGGHGEQYFGPGTRLTVT.